A selection of T cell receptor beta chains follows, all from one sample in a study of blood T cell repertoires in COVID-19. Data came from immunoSEQ multiplex PCR; TCRdb stores just in-frame clones and leaves some out. There are about 84,000 clones in the sample; 75% to 85% occur only once, and roughly 29% lies in the top ten. The specimen was peripheral blood. The origin of the receptors is an elderly woman with acute or convalescent COVID-19. Both conserved end residues are trimmed from each CDR3.

V gene	J gene	CDR3 protein
TRBV24-1	TRBJ2-1	ATSALGLAAGPNEQF
TRBV6-5	TRBJ2-5	ASSSGQGYLETQY
TRBV11-3	TRBJ2-3	ASSLLGGQTDTQY
TRBV6-2/TRBV6-3	TRBJ1-6	ASSYVSTGWGSPLH
TRBV18	TRBJ2-2	ASSPEGTGELF
TRBV4-3	TRBJ1-4	ASSARTGGNEKLF
TRBV5-1	TRBJ2-1	ASSHGLAVTRTYNEQF
TRBV3-1/TRBV3-2	TRBJ2-3	ASSQGRTGGLSTDTQY
TRBV12-3/TRBV12-4	TRBJ2-1	ASRSASGSVF
TRBV7-9	TRBJ2-5	ASSSGQGRETQY
TRBV10-2	TRBJ1-2	ASSVRGIYGYT
TRBV18	TRBJ1-4	ASSPNPTGDHEKLF
TRBV11-3	TRBJ2-1	ASSAGTGGAYNEQF
TRBV5-1	TRBJ2-1	ASSLVSGTYNEQF
TRBV5-1	TRBJ2-1	ASSSTGTSVPEQF